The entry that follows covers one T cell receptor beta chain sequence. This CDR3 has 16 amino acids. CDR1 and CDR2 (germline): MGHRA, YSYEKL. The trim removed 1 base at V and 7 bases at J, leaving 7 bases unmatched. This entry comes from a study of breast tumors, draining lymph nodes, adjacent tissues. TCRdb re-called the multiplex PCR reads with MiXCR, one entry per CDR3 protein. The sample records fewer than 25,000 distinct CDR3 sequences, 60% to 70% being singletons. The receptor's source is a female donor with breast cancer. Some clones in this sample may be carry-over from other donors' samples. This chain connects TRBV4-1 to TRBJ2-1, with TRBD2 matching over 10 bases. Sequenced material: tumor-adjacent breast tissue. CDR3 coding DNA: TGCGCCAGCAGCCAAGTCCTAGCGGGAGAGGGGAATGAGCAGTTCTTC. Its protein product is CASSQVLAGEGNEQFF.